The subject of this entry is one T cell receptor (beta chain). The same CDR3 can be traced to other DNA sequences in this sample. In the original workflow: Using reference gene primer amplification, nucleated cell counts were estimated. Measured with immunoSEQ multiplex PCR; TCRdb has only the in-frame clones, and not every one. V, J and clone size are those of that table, while D and trimming were read from the DNA. The sample lists about 300,000 clones, about 91% occurring once. This sample is part of a study of blood T cell repertoires in COVID-19. Study-level information: Sites in the United States, Italy and Spain provided acute and convalescent COVID-19 samples. T cells, B-cell-depleted T cells, or PBMCs provided the cDNA or gDNA that served as material.

This sequence was found in a woman younger than 45 who had recovered from COVID-19. The specimen sequenced was peripheral blood.

The CDR3 reads CASTGQGNTEAFF. In DNA form, the CDR3 reads TGTGCCAGTACAGGACAGGGGAACACTGAAGCTTTCTTT. This chain links TRBV2 with TRBJ1-1; 8 positions agree with TRBD1. The CDR3 runs to 13 residues. Germline CDR1 SNHLY, CDR2 FYNNEI. J lost 1 base, V lost 9 bases, and 4 bases had no gene match.